This passage covers 11 T cell receptor beta chains from one sample sequenced in a study of metastatic and nonmetastatic thyroid tumors. No treatment of any kind had been given to any patient before thyroid surgery. TCRdb re-called clones via MiXCR from the PCR reads. The sample lists some 35,000 clones; roughly a third were seen once. The source material was tumor tissue. The receptors shown here come from a female donor with papillary thyroid cancer or a benign thyroid nodule (not recorded which). Some clones in this sample may be carry-over from other donors' samples.

This CDR3 is CAWSVGVWGYTF. CDR3 nucleotides: TGTGCCTGGAGTGTAGGGGTATGGGGCTACACCTTC. The chain recombines TRBV30 with TRBJ1-2; TRBD1 might be the D (5 bases). Deletions cut 0 bases from V and 8 bases from J, with 10 bases between. From germline, CDR1 is GTSNPN and CDR2 SVGIG (reference sequence). CDR3 length: 12 amino acids.

The rearrangement links TRBV2 to TRBJ2-7, with TRBD2 identical over 10 bases. The CDR3 consists of 15 residues. The J segment lost 6 bases and the V segment lost 1 base, leaving 6 bases of the junction unmatched. Germline values: CDR1 SNHLY, CDR2 FYNNEI. The chain's CDR3 is CASSEEASGSIEQYF. The CDR3 DNA is TGTGCCAGCAGTGAAGAGGCTAGCGGGAGTATCGAGCAGTACTTC.

This rearrangement joins TRBV6-2 or TRBV6-3 to TRBJ1-2; TRBD1 aligns across 10 bases. Germline V gene data show CDR1 as MNHEY and CDR2 as SVGEGT. The J segment lost 7 bases and the V segment lost 1 base, leaving 3 bases of the junction unmatched. The CDR3 loop spans 14 amino acids. The CDR3 nucleotides are TGTGCCAGCAGTTACTACGGGACAGGGGTTGGCTACACCTTC. The encoded protein is CASSYYGTGVGYTF.

J is TRBJ2-3 and V is TRBV20-1; TRBD2 might be the D (5 bases). The germline V and J ends were trimmed by 7 bases and 4 bases, with 18 bases remaining between them. This CDR3 has 14 amino acids. In germline, CDR1 is DFQATT, CDR2 SNEGSKA (reference sequence). The DNA of the CDR3 is TGCAGTGTAGCATCTGGGAGAGGCGCAGATACGCAGTATTTT. It is translated as CSVASGRGADTQYF.

This clone was seen a single time. The gene calls are TRBV5-1 and TRBJ2-1; no reliable D call. Trimming removed 4 bases at V and 0 bases at J, with 8 bases between. The CDR3 is made up of 14 amino acids. Germline values: CDR1 SGHRS, CDR2 YFSETQ. This CDR3 is CASSLASSYNEQFF. For the CDR3, the DNA is TGCGCCAGCAGCCTCGCGAGCTCCTACAATGAGCAGTTCTTC.

This clone was detected only a few times. The chain uses TRBV10-3 and TRBJ2-7; 8 nucleotides line up with TRBD2. Germline CDR1 reads ENHRY; CDR2 reads SYGVKD. The CDR3 contains 15 residues. After removal of 8 bases from V and 4 bases from J, the junction contained 13 bases not matched to a gene. CDR3 nucleotides: TGTGCCATCGGAACCCGAGCGGGAGAAGGGTACGAGCAGTACTTC. Its protein product is CAIGTRAGEGYEQYF.

This clone has a handful of counts. J is TRBJ2-2 and V is TRBV6-1; D uncertain. In germline, CDR1 is MNHNS, CDR2 SASEGT. V gave up 5 bases and J gave up 4 bases, with 8 bases separating them. The CDR3 length is 13 residues. The CDR3 sequence is CASSKPSTGELFF. CDR3 nucleotide sequence: TGTGCCAGCAGTAAACCTAGCACCGGGGAGCTGTTTTTT.

This clone has only a few counts. The J gene is TRBJ1-1, the V gene TRBV28; D unresolved. This CDR3 is built from 15 residues. CDR1 and CDR2 from the germline V gene are MDHEN and SYDVKM. V lost 2 bases and J lost 1, with 11 bases in between. This CDR3 is CASSLPLGANTEAFF. CDR3 bases: TGTGCCAGCAGTTTACCCCTGGGAGCGAACACTGAAGCTTTCTTT.

V is TRBV27 and J is TRBJ2-1, with D perhaps TRBD1 (6 bases). This CDR3 spans 14 amino acids. From germline, CDR1 is MNHEY and CDR2 SMNVEV (reference sequence). The V end was cut by 1 base, the J end by 8 bases, with 12 bases between. As DNA, the CDR3 is TGTGCCAGCAGTTTATTTCTGGGGGCCTATGAGCAGTTCTTC. Protein product: CASSLFLGAYEQFF.

The gene calls are TRBV7-2 and TRBJ1-2; no clear D. The CDR3 sequence is 15 residues long. In germline, CDR1 is SGHTA, CDR2 FQGNSA. Trimming removed 5 bases at V and 4 bases at J, with 17 bases between. CDR3 residues: CASSPTGSSLYGYTF. The DNA for the CDR3 is TGTGCCAGCAGCCCTACCGGGTCGAGCCTCTATGGCTACACCTTC. Variable domain in full (rest from reference TRBV7-2 and TRBJ1-2): GAGVSQSPSNKVTEKGKDVELRCDPISGHTALYWYRQSLGQGLEFLIYFQGNSAPDKSGLPSDRFSAERTGGSVSTLTIQRTQQEDSAVYLCASSPTGSSLYGYTFGSGTRLTVV.

This clone came up a few times. CDR3 protein: CASSRDSSNYGYTF. CDR3 in DNA: TGCGCCAGCAGCCGGGACAGTTCTAACTATGGCTACACCTTC. V and J are TRBV5-1 and TRBJ1-2; 7 bases align to TRBD1. Unmatched junction bases numbered 3, after V lost 4 bases and J lost 0 bases. The germline CDR1 and CDR2 sequences are SGHRS and YFSETQ. The CDR3 has 14 amino acids.